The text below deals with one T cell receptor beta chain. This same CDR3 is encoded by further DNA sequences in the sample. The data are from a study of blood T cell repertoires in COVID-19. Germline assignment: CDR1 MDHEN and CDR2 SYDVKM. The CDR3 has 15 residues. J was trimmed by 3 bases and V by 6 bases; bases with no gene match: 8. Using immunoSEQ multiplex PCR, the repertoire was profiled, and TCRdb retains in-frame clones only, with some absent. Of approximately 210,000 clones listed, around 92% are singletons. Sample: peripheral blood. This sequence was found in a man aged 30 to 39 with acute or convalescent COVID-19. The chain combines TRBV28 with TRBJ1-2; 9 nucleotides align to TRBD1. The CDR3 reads CASSSPGQGDYGYTF. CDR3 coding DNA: TGTGCCAGCAGCTCTCCGGGACAGGGTGACTATGGCTACACCTTC.